The entry that follows covers one T cell receptor beta chain sequence. No antigen is known for it. The data stem from a study of beta chain features in type 1 diabetes. The junction had 10 bases not matched to a gene; V was cut back by 6 bases and J by 7 bases. This CDR3 comprises 15 residues. Germline V gene sequence: CDR1 LGHNT, CDR2 FRNRAP. Study outcomes and limitations: The study left unresolved whether HLA type influences TCRB rearrangement.

What was sequenced were expressed TCRB transcripts, since all of the isolated RNA had been reverse transcribed. Data came from immunoSEQ multiplex PCR; TCRdb stores just in-frame clones and leaves some out. The data hold under 450,000 clones, with over 11% observed a single time. The chain carries TRBV12-5 and TRBJ2-1; TRBD1 agrees at 9 bases. The material sequenced was naive CD4+ T cells from blood. The source is a man aged 30 to 39 in good health. The chain's CDR3 is CASGNRDRVLNEQFF. The CDR3 region has the DNA TGTGCTAGTGGGAATCGGGACAGGGTTTTGAATGAGCAGTTCTTC.